This T cell receptor (beta chain) is from a study of human T cells and chemical hapten exposure. As for the study in general: Across the whole study, which lasted around 25 weeks, patients were given diphenylcyclopropenone on the scalp once a week.

The time point: patch test 3, about 24 weeks after DPC sensitization. Treatment noted: therapeutic diphenylcyclopropenone sensitization with weekly scalp DPC. Unfractionated whole blood was the source of the extracted total RNA. The CDR3 has 12 residues. The V end lost 4 bases, the J end lost 12 bases, and 14 bases lay between the germline ends. The V gene's germline CDR1 is SGDLS and CDR2 YYNGEE. In its sample, this clonotype was seen a few times. As the library was built, unique molecular identifiers were attached to individual cDNA molecules. TCRdb passed the RACE reads through MiXCR, listing each CDR3 protein once. The sample lists over 55,000 distinct CDR3 sequences; 11% were seen once.

The chain is built from TRBV9 and TRBJ2-1, with D possibly TRBD1 on 5 matching bases. The TCR was taken from a woman aged 50 to 65 with alopecia areata. Some clones in this sample may be carry-over from other donors' samples. The starting material was whole blood, obtained in connection with sensitization to the hapten diphenylcyclopropenone (DPC). The CDR3 sequence is CASSSDSPGQFF. The CDR3 DNA sequence: TGTGCCAGCAGCTCAGACAGCCCGGGGCAGTTCTTC.